This T cell receptor (beta chain) was profiled in a study of blood T cells in healthy people across ages. The use of a sample-barcoded 5' primer and a J-beta primer mix characterized a second PCR of about 7 to 12 cycles. TCRdb independently ran MiXCR on the 5' RACE reads; one entry per CDR3 protein. The sample shows approximately 730,000 distinct CDR3 sequences, 35% to 45% of them seen only once. Comments on this clonotype: Antigen: not known.

Whole-study results and caveats: Those diversity estimates obtained from one million T cells were thought to be underestimates.

After removal of 2 bases from V and 6 bases from J, the junction contained 8 bases not matched to a gene. The CDR3 is made up of 17 amino acids. Germline V gene lookup returns CDR1 MNHNS and CDR2 SASEGT. There were at least 5 micrograms of total RNA extracted from every sample. The rearrangement joins TRBV6-1 to TRBJ2-1; 12 bases map to TRBD1. The sample was blood. This receptor was obtained from a woman in her fifties or sixties in good health. The chain's CDR3 is CASSERPGQGARNEQFF. CDR3 DNA: TGTGCCAGCAGTGAACGTCCGGGACAGGGGGCCCGCAATGAGCAGTTCTTC.